These T cell receptor beta chains were read from a single sample in a study of T-cell reconstitution after alpha-beta-depleted transplantation in children. MiXCR, applied by TCRdb to the PCR reads, yields one record per CDR3 protein. The profile shows about 460,000 distinct CDR3 sequences, about an eighth of them singletons. Sequenced material: PBMCs from the stem cell graft donor, taken from the stem cell graft. Every receptor here comes from a human donor who donated a stem cell graft to a child with combined immunodeficiency. The conserved cysteine and the conserved F or W are not part of the CDR3 here.

V gene: TRBV11-2; J gene: TRBJ2-3; CDR3 protein: ASSPVGGGRKFLDTQY
V gene: TRBV7-9; J gene: TRBJ1-1; CDR3 protein: ASSPRTNMNTEAF
V gene: TRBV12-5; J gene: TRBJ1-1; CDR3 protein: ASPGSKWPEAF
V gene: TRBV29-1; J gene: TRBJ2-4; CDR3 protein: SVALIAKNIQY
V gene: TRBV5-1; J gene: TRBJ2-6; CDR3 protein: ASSLEPRTGISGANVLT
V gene: TRBV6-2/TRBV6-3; J gene: TRBJ2-2; CDR3 protein: ASRPGQGTGELF
V gene: TRBV30; J gene: TRBJ2-7; CDR3 protein: AWTEGSGQY
V gene: TRBV4-2; J gene: TRBJ2-3; CDR3 protein: ASSQEPRPFTDTQY
V gene: TRBV4-2; J gene: TRBJ2-5; CDR3 protein: ASSQDQGAGETQY
V gene: TRBV15; J gene: TRBJ2-5; CDR3 protein: ATSRDRLGVSPVTQY
V gene: TRBV6-1; J gene: TRBJ1-5; CDR3 protein: ASIRTGNQPQH
V gene: TRBV11-2; J gene: TRBJ2-5; CDR3 protein: ASSLGVRGQETQY
V gene: TRBV10-3; J gene: TRBJ2-7; CDR3 protein: AISESLPGTSGIEQY
V gene: TRBV12-3/TRBV12-4; J gene: TRBJ2-5; CDR3 protein: ASSETGVETQY
V gene: TRBV7-3; J gene: TRBJ2-7; CDR3 protein: ASGSGAEQY
V gene: TRBV15; J gene: TRBJ2-7; CDR3 protein: ATSRDGTYEQY